This is a list of T cell receptor beta chains from one sample in a study of vaccination and CD4 T cells after COVID-19. No antigens are known for them. MiXCR was run by TCRdb on the PCR reads, yielding one entry per CDR3 protein. This table has 10,000 to 12,000 distinct CDR3 sequences, under 60% appearing once. Sample: CD4+ T cells from blood, cultured in vitro. These receptors all stem from a human donor who had recovered from COVID-19. Each CDR3 is given with its conserved first and last residue. The order of the fields is J gene, D gene, clone size, V gene, CDR3 protein, CDR3 DNA. D genes are given only for firm matches. Expanded clones get a size class; other rows say once, few or many, or leave the size out.

>TRBJ2-2|TRBD2|-|TRBV6-1
CASSERTSRLTGELFF
TGTGCCAGCAGTGAGAGGACTAGCCGTCTAACCGGGGAGCTGTTTTTT
>TRBJ1-1|-|few|TRBV15
CATSSWGRDDTEAFF
TGTGCCACCAGCAGCTGGGGGAGGGACGACACTGAAGCTTTCTTT
>TRBJ2-7|TRBD2|-|TRBV5-1
CASSSSGIDEQYF
TGCGCCAGCAGCTCTAGCGGGATTGACGAGCAGTACTTC
>TRBJ1-5|-|-|TRBV24-1
CATSDRPNQPQHF
TGTGCCACCAGTGATAGGCCCAATCAGCCCCAGCATTTT
>TRBJ2-3|TRBD2|-|TRBV20-1
CSARDPLAGSTDTQYF
TGCAGTGCTAGAGATCCCCTAGCGGGAAGCACAGATACGCAGTATTTT
>TRBJ2-3|TRBD1|once|TRBV5-8
CASIPGTGLMDTQYF
TGTGCCAGCATCCCCGGGACAGGGCTAATGGATACGCAGTATTTT
>TRBJ1-5|-|-|TRBV11-2
CASSQQGGQPQHF
TGTGCCAGCAGCCAACAGGGAGGTCAGCCCCAGCATTTT
>TRBJ2-7|-|once|TRBV28
CASRKKYEQYF
TGTGCCAGCAGAAAAAAATACGAGCAGTACTTC
>TRBJ2-5|TRBD1|-|TRBV27
CASRHHRGQYF
TGTGCCAGCAGACACCACAGGGGCCAGTACTTC
>TRBJ1-1|-|few|TRBV2
CASDQELETEAFF
TGTGCCAGCGATCAGGAGCTTGAGACTGAAGCTTTCTTT
>TRBJ2-7|-|-|TRBV20-1
CSARDGSYEQYF
TGCAGTGCGAGAGACGGCTCCTACGAGCAGTACTTC
>TRBJ1-2|TRBD1|-|TRBV6-1
CASSDQGAGGYTF
TGTGCCAGCAGCGATCAGGGGGCGGGTGGCTACACCTTC
>TRBJ1-1|-|large|TRBV7-9
CASSLNYGNTEAFF
TGTGCCAGCAGCTTAAATTACGGGAACACTGAAGCTTTCTTT
>TRBJ2-7|TRBD1|-|TRBV28
CASSTTGQGEAYEQYF
TGTGCCAGCAGTACAACAGGACAGGGGGAAGCCTACGAGCAGTACTTC
>TRBJ1-6|-|once|TRBV4-2
CASSQDRGRTPLHF
TGTGCCAGCAGCCAAGATCGCGGGCGGACACCCCTCCACTTT